The 25 T cell receptor beta chains given below trace back to one sample, sequenced in a study of shared clonotypes between healthy human individuals. TCRdb's table, derived via immunoSEQ multiplex PCR, lists solely in-frame clones and lacks some. The table records over 1.4 million clones, around 95% of them present only once. Sequenced input: naive CD4+ T cells sorted from blood. Subset reported: CD45RA+ positively selected. The origin of the receptors is a man aged 25-45 years in good health.

The chain links TRBV9 to TRBJ2-7, with TRBD1 identical over 8 bases. The CDR3 runs to 13 residues. V lost 3 bases to trimming and J lost 7 bases; unmatched junction nucleotides: 6. From germline, CDR1 is SGDLS and CDR2 YYNGEE. The CDR3 here is CASSATGEREQYF. The DNA of the CDR3 is TGTGCCAGCAGCGCGACAGGGGAGAGAGAGCAGTACTTC.

The V gene is TRBV6-6, the J gene TRBJ2-5, with D hard to call. V was clipped by 8 bases and J by 3 bases, with 10 bases between them. There are 12 residues in the CDR3. Looked up from germline, CDR1 is MNHNY and CDR2 is SVGAGI (reference sequence). The CDR3 region has the DNA TGTGCCAGCGCCCTGGGGAAAGAGACCCAGTACTTC. Translated: CASALGKETQYF.

V is TRBV2 and J is TRBJ2-2, with D perhaps TRBD2 (5 bases). Germline V gene data show CDR1 as SNHLY and CDR2 as FYNNEI. V was cut by 6 bases and J by 1 base, with 9 bases left in between. CDR3 size: 14 residues. The CDR3 spells CASRNRENTGELFF. CDR3 coding DNA: TGTGCCAGCAGGAACCGGGAGAACACCGGGGAGCTGTTTTTT.

To note about this clone: In the same sample, other DNA sequences code for this CDR3. The rearrangement joins TRBV7-9 to TRBJ1-5; D uncertain. This CDR3 comprises 12 residues. From germline, CDR1 is SEHNR and CDR2 FQNEAQ (reference sequence). V was clipped by 3 bases and J by 5 bases, with 5 bases between them. The CDR3 nucleotides are TGTGCCAGCAGCTTTAGGGATCAGCCCCAGCATTTT. Translated: CASSFRDQPQHF. The full variable domain, rest sourced from reference TRBV7-9 and TRBJ1-5, is DTGVSQNPRHKITKRGQNVTFRCDPISEHNRLYWYRQTLGQGPEFLTYFQNEAQLEKSRLLSDRFSAERPKGSFSTLEIQRTEQGDSAMYLCASSFRDQPQHFGDGTRLSIL.

This chain connects TRBV9 to TRBJ2-2; TRBD2 agrees at 11 bases. The CDR3 contains 15 residues. Germline assignment: CDR1 SGDLS and CDR2 YYNGEE. V shed 1 base, J shed 9 bases, and the junction held 5 bases outside the gene matches. The CDR3 nucleotides read TGTGCCAGCAGCGTAAAACTAGCGGGAGATCGGGAGCTGTTTTTT. As protein: CASSVKLAGDRELFF.

The chain recombines TRBV5-4 with TRBJ2-1, with 10 bases fitting TRBD2. The V segment lost 7 bases and the J segment 1 base; nucleotides outside the gene matches: 5. The germline V gene encodes CDR1 SGHNT and CDR2 YYREEE (reference sequence). CDR3 length: 15 amino acids. CDR3 DNA sequence: TGTGCCAGCCATGAGCGGGAGGGGTCCTACAATGAGCAGTTCTTC. It translates to CASHEREGSYNEQFF.

The chain carries TRBV27 and TRBJ2-7, with TRBD2 matching over 7 bases. The CDR3 is 15 residues long. The junction had 12 bases not matched to a gene; V was cut back by 3 bases and J by 7 bases. CDR1 and CDR2 (germline): MNHEY, SMNVEV (reference sequence). Here the CDR3 reads CASSFLAEGLLEQYF. The CDR3 nucleotides are TGTGCCAGCAGTTTTCTAGCGGAGGGTTTGTTGGAGCAGTACTTC.

This rearrangement joins TRBV7-2 to TRBJ2-7; tentatively, D is TRBD2 (6 bases). The CDR3 is 14 amino acids. Trimming took off 5 bases at V and 2 bases at J, with 13 bases between the two ends. Germline CDR1 and CDR2: SGHTA and FQGNSA. CDR3 residues: CASSRGTSPYEQYF. The CDR3 DNA reads as TGTGCCAGCAGCCGAGGGACTTCCCCCTACGAGCAGTACTTC.

This chain uses TRBV10-3 with TRBJ1-5; possibly TRBD1 for D (5 bases). In germline, CDR1 is ENHRY, CDR2 SYGVKD. The CDR3 consists of 14 residues. V dropped 3 bases and J dropped 3 bases, with 9 bases sitting between them. The CDR3 DNA sequence: TGTGCCATCAGTGACAGGGAACCCAATCAGCCCCAGCATTTT. Protein: CAISDREPNQPQHF.

The chain is built from TRBV28 and TRBJ2-7; 9 positions match TRBD1. Germline V gene lookup returns CDR1 MDHEN and CDR2 SYDVKM. V was pared by 3 bases and J by 0 bases, with 12 bases of the junction left unmatched. The CDR3 is 18 amino acids. As DNA, the CDR3 is TGTGCCAGCAGTTTCTCACAGGGGGCGACGCGGAGCTCCTACGAGCAGTACTTC. Its translation is CASSFSQGATRSSYEQYF.

As concerns this clone: An end of the junction differs from the germline gene, which may be a read error. V gene TRBV2 combines with J gene TRBJ2-5; 7 nucleotides line up with TRBD1. The CDR3 contains 11 residues. The germline V gene encodes CDR1 SNHLY and CDR2 FYNNEI. CDR3 protein: CASGLTGTEDF. The CDR3 DNA reads as TGTGCCAGCGGATTAACCGGGACAGAGGACTTC.

V usage is TRBV6-1 and J usage is TRBJ2-7; D unresolved. V shed 1 base and J shed 4 bases, with 17 bases lying between them. CDR1 MNHNS and CDR2 SASEGT come from the germline V gene. The CDR3 runs 16 residues. CDR3 amino acids: CASSEGPFRNGYEQYF. The CDR3 coding sequence is TGTGCCAGCAGTGAAGGTCCCTTTAGGAACGGTTACGAGCAGTACTTC.

This sequence joins TRBV29-1 and TRBJ2-7, with 9 bases fitting TRBD1. Losses at the gene ends were 6 bases for V and 4 bases for J; bases not matched to a gene: 7. Germline V gene sequence: CDR1 SQVTM, CDR2 ANQGSEA. The CDR3 sequence is 13 residues long. CDR3 nucleotide sequence: TGCAGCGTCGTACAGGGGGCGAGGTACGAGCAGTACTTC. Residues: CSVVQGARYEQYF.

The rearrangement uses TRBV6-1 and TRBJ1-5, with TRBD1 identical over 7 bases. V lost 2 bases, J lost 1 base, and 5 bases stayed unmatched. The CDR3 runs to 16 residues. Germline V CDR1 and CDR2: MNHNS, SASEGT. Written as DNA, the CDR3 is TGTGCCAGCAGTGAAACCCGACAGGGAAGCAATCAGCCCCAGCATTTT. It encodes CASSETRQGSNQPQHF.

Concerning this clone: Other DNA sequences from this sample encode an identical CDR3 as well. The chain joins TRBV28 to TRBJ2-7; no clear D. The germline gives CDR1 MDHEN, CDR2 SYDVKM. This CDR3 contains 12 residues. The V end lost 3 bases, the J end lost 4 bases, and 7 bases lay between the germline ends. The CDR3 sequence is CASSFGRYEQYF. The CDR3, as DNA: TGTGCCAGCAGTTTCGGGCGTTACGAGCAGTACTTC.

The chain recombines TRBV9 with TRBJ2-7; 9 nucleotides line up with TRBD2. The CDR3 consists of 14 residues. Per the germline V gene, CDR1 is SGDLS and CDR2 is YYNGEE. V was clipped by 5 bases and J by 6 bases; unmatched bases: 9. The CDR3 spells CASSAAGGFGEQYF. The CDR3 DNA reads as TGTGCCAGCAGTGCAGCGGGAGGTTTCGGCGAGCAGTACTTC.

The chain couples TRBV5-5 to TRBJ1-5, with D perhaps matching TRBD1 (5 bases). Germline CDR1 SGHKS, CDR2 YYEKEE (reference sequence). The CDR3 is made up of 13 amino acids. V lost 2 bases and J lost 7, with 10 bases in between. The CDR3 protein is CASSFEGEQPQHF. Here the CDR3 DNA reads TGTGCCAGCAGCTTTGAAGGGGAACAGCCCCAGCATTTT.

The chain employs TRBV4-3 and TRBJ2-1, with 8 positions matching TRBD2. The CDR3 totals 16 residues. The V segment lost 4 bases and the J segment 0 bases; nucleotides outside the gene matches: 5. Germline CDR1 LGHNA, CDR2 YSLEER. Here the CDR3 DNA reads TGCGCCAGCAGCCGAACTAGCGGAGGCTCCTACAATGAGCAGTTCTTC. Translated, it gives CASSRTSGGSYNEQFF.

V gene TRBV7-3 combines with J gene TRBJ1-2; possibly TRBD1 for D (5 bases). The CDR3 has 21 residues. Germline values: CDR1 SGHTA, CDR2 FQGTGA. Trimming pared 0 bases from V and 4 bases from J, leaving 30 bases between. The CDR3 reads CASSLTSSPSRGRGSSYGYTF. The CDR3 nucleotides read TGTGCCAGCAGCTTAACTTCATCACCAAGCCGAGGAAGGGGATCTAGCTATGGCTACACCTTC.

This clone was seen once. V gene TRBV27 combines with J gene TRBJ2-1; 7 bases agree with TRBD2. The CDR3 consists of 16 residues. V shed 4 bases and J 2 bases; nucleotides not matched to a gene: 8. Per the germline V gene, CDR1 is MNHEY and CDR2 is SMNVEV (reference sequence). CDR3 sequence: CASSSPTSYPYNEQFF. The CDR3 DNA is TGTGCCAGCAGTTCACCGACTAGCTACCCCTACAATGAGCAGTTCTTC.

The V gene is TRBV6-1, the J gene TRBJ2-2; D is unresolved. Trimming cost V 5 bases and J 7 bases, with 5 bases left between them. This CDR3 contains 11 residues. In germline, CDR1 is MNHNS, CDR2 SASEGT. CDR3 sequence reads: CASSTGGELFF. DNA for the CDR3: TGTGCCAGCAGTACTGGCGGGGAGCTGTTTTTT.

V gene TRBV2 combines with J gene TRBJ1-1; no definite D call. CDR3 length equals 15 residues. V lost 6 bases and J 6 bases, leaving 20 bases between the germline ends. Germline CDR1 reads SNHLY; CDR2 reads FYNNEI. CDR3 residues: CASSQVKASVAEAFF. CDR3 DNA sequence: TGTGCCAGCAGCCAAGTGAAGGCATCGGTGGCTGAAGCTTTCTTT.

V gene TRBV5-1 combines with J gene TRBJ2-1; 8 nucleotides align to TRBD1. The CDR3 runs 12 residues. The V and J ends lost 4 bases and 15 bases, in that order; junction bases with no gene match: 9. Germline V gene lookup returns CDR1 SGHRS and CDR2 YFSETQ. In DNA, the CDR3 is TGCGCCAGCAGCACCGGGACAGGCGCTCCGTTCTTC. Protein: CASSTGTGAPFF.

The chain links TRBV7-9 to TRBJ2-3; 8 bases fit TRBD2. Germline V gene sequence: CDR1 SEHNR, CDR2 FQNEAQ (reference sequence). This CDR3 has 15 amino acids. V shed 5 bases, J shed 2 bases, and the junction held 6 bases outside the gene matches. CDR3 sequence: CASSPGLDDTDTQYF. The DNA for the CDR3 is TGTGCCAGCAGCCCGGGACTAGATGACACAGATACGCAGTATTTT.

As regards this clone: The sample has other DNA sequences that encode this CDR3 too. The chain combines TRBV28 with TRBJ2-1; 9 nucleotides line up with TRBD2. V was pared by 3 bases and J by 5 bases, with 2 bases of the junction left unmatched. Germline lookup yields CDR1 MDHEN and CDR2 SYDVKM. This CDR3 has 14 amino acids. The CDR3 region has the DNA TGTGCCAGCAGTTTGACTAGCGGTAACAATGAGCAGTTCTTC. It encodes CASSLTSGNNEQFF. Drawing the rest from reference TRBV28 and TRBJ2-1, the complete variable domain is DVKVTQSSRYLVKRTGEKVFLECVQDMDHENMFWYRQDPGLGLRLIYFSYDVKMKEKGDIPEGYSVSREKKERFSLILESASTNQTSMYLCASSLTSGNNEQFFGPGTRLTVL.